This T cell receptor beta chain appears in the sequencing data of a study of identical twins (dated by TCRdb to 2016 to 2017). Background for the entire study: To test whether fetal clonotypes persist, this study deep-sequenced TCR alpha and beta repertoires from monozygotic twins, from unrelated adults of various ages, and from cord blood. To rule out contamination, the twin experiments were replicated at different times with different library preparation protocols. Results the study describes overall, beyond this receptor: Because the same donors could not be followed over many years, the conclusions depended on cross-sectional statistical analysis. Compared with coincidental sharing between unrelated individuals, out-of-frame TCR alpha sequences shared between twins showed an excess of sequences with low generation probability. Excess twin sharing in beta out-of-frame sequences was weaker because fewer shared sequences lowered the signal-to-noise ratio. Out-of-frame TCR alpha sharing in monozygotic twins was systematically underestimated by recombination models, whereas sharing between unrelated individuals was in agreement with the recombination models. Abundant cord blood beta clonotypes carried fewer insertions; young adult naive repertoires showed a weaker similar trend, while memory repertoires showed none. Zero-insertion analyses could be partly confounded by invariant T cells such as MAIT and iNKT, though diverse VJ usage argued against such confounding for most clonotypes.

All donors were healthy Caucasians. Three pairs of female monozygotic twins, all aged about 18 to 30 years, made up the twin cohort. The RNA used for TCR libraries was isolated from peripheral blood mononuclear cells. This clonotype was seen more than once but under ten times. What antigen it recognizes has not been identified. No qualities accompany the bases; no much larger clone lies one base away. To prepare the library, 5' RACE was applied. The sample was run on an Illumina HiSeq 2000. A universal primer binding site was added through template switching, and the final cDNA carried a unique molecular identifier so that TCR cDNA molecules could be counted accurately. First-strand cDNA for TCR alpha and beta chains was synthesized from specific primers in the conserved constant-segment region. To control for contamination, every cDNA library was double barcoded, receiving both a SMART-Mk sample barcode and Illumina barcodes. TruSeq adapter sequences and Illumina sample barcodes were added in two successive PCR steps. TCR alpha and beta cDNA libraries were sequenced on the Illumina HiSeq platform with custom primers. As for the original processing: MiGEC processed the raw reads to extract unique molecular identifiers, while MiXCR was used to determine the CDR3 positions. Recombination models were inferred per individual with the repgenHMM and IGoR tools using an EM algorithm. The analysis of shared clonotypes was done with the tcR package in R, with sharing normalized by the product of cloneset sizes. To study raw recombination free of thymic and clonal selection effects, out-of-frame nonproductive sequences were analyzed. The public sequencing data were trimmed at Q25 with fastp and processed into clonotypes with MiXCR by TCRdb, which kept only in-frame beta chains. Duplicate CDR3 protein sequences are folded into a single record with the most common DNA and genes. The V and J calls shown here were made by TCRdb, not taken from the authors' results. Within this sample are 550,000 to 700,000 distinct CDR3 sequences, with 9.6% of them counted one time only. The ten largest account for under 3% of the sample.

Deletion took 1 base off V and 4 bases off J, with a span of 13 bases between the germline ends. According to the germline V gene, CDR1 reads SGHTA and CDR2 reads FQGNSA. The CDR3 numbers 15 residues from cysteine through phenylalanine. Left in the record is the CDR3 DNA by itself, 45 bases read in frame from the first base. These sequences were also reported in another study, on yellow fever vaccine responses in identical twins. As the second publication notes: According to the authors, in identical twins the way T cells responded to vaccination appeared partly convergent and partly personalized. The study precisely tracked vaccine-responding T cell clones in identical twins.

The V and J genes are TRBV7-2 and TRBJ2-5, with TRBD2 perhaps the D gene, on 5 matching bases. The sequence came from a woman younger than 35 in good health. The material sequenced was PBMCs. Read as DNA, the sequence is TGTGCCAGCAGCTTAGGCTTCCTAGCCGGAGAGACCCAGTACTTC. The encoded protein is CASSLGFLAGETQYF.